One sample yielded the 2 T cell receptor beta chains listed below, sequenced in a study of T cells in Graves' hyperthyroidism and ophthalmopathy. TCR beta CDR3 region amplification was performed from RNA transcripts. HTBI primers were employed in a first-round RT-PCR of the TCR CDR3. TCRdb re-called the multiplex PCR reads through MiXCR, storing one row per CDR3 protein. Here the sample spans about 300,000 distinct CDR3 sequences, roughly 20% being singletons. Sequences were obtained from blood. Receptors originate from a man aged 45 to 65 with Graves' ophthalmopathy.

This clonotype has only a few counts. This chain connects TRBV5-1 to TRBJ2-5; TRBD1 or TRBD2 may be the D gene (5 bases each). V lost 0 bases to trimming and J lost 5 bases, with 14 bases between them. Germline V gives CDR1 SGHRS, CDR2 YFSETQ. The CDR3 is 15 residues long. The DNA for the CDR3 is TGCGCCAGCAGCTTGGACAGGACTCGTGGGGAGACCCAGTACTTC. This sequence encodes CASSLDRTRGETQYF. The full variable domain, in which reference TRBV5-1 and TRBJ2-5 provide the parts outside the CDR3, is KAGVTQTPRYLIKTRGQQVTLSCSPISGHRSVSWYQQTPGQGLQFLFEYFSETQRNKGNFPGRFSGRQFSNSRSEMNVSTLELGDSALYLCASSLDRTRGETQYFGPGTRLLVL.

Ten or more counts support this clonotype. The chain joins TRBV7-9 to TRBJ1-4; TRBD1 matches 10 bases. This CDR3 is built from 15 residues. The V gene's germline CDR1 is SEHNR and CDR2 FQNEAQ (reference sequence). With V trimmed by 1 base and J by 7 bases, 3 bases remained unmatched. The CDR3 DNA sequence: TGTGCCAGCAGCTTAGATGACAGGGGGCCTGAAAAACTGTTTTTT. This sequence encodes CASSLDDRGPEKLFF. Filled out from reference TRBV7-9 and TRBJ1-4, the complete variable domain reads DTGVSQNPRHKITKRGQNVTFRCDPISEHNRLYWYRQTLGQGPEFLTYFQNEAQLEKSRLLSDRFSAERPKGSFSTLEIQRTEQGDSAMYLCASSLDDRGPEKLFFGSGTQLSVL.